This record looks at one TCR beta chain sequence and its context. Its antigen is still unknown. The record originates from a study of graft-versus-host responses after intestinal transplantation. Study results and caveats: Allograft graft-versus-host to host-versus-graft clonal ratios ran high in patients with graft-donor T cell macrochimerism.

The method was immunoSEQ multiplex PCR; TCRdb's version includes in-frame clones alone and lacks a portion of them. The sample records around 88,000 clones, roughly four fifths being singletons. V lost 1 base, J lost 2 bases, and 15 bases lay in between. The CDR3 has 17 amino acids. CDR1 and CDR2 from the germline V gene are SGHVS and FNYEAQ. The starting material was unstimulated CD8+ T cells sorted from spleen or lymph node cells, obtained before intestinal transplant. The sequence derives from a human donor who received an intestinal transplant. This rearrangement joins TRBV7-6 to TRBJ2-1, with D perhaps TRBD2 (6 bases). CDR3 residues: CASSLESGRGPYNEQFF. The CDR3 DNA follows: TGTGCCAGCAGCTTAGAGTCCGGGCGGGGACCCTACAATGAGCAGTTCTTC. Based on the CDR3 plus reference TRBV7-6 and TRBJ2-1, the full variable domain is GAGVSQSPRYKVTKRGQDVALRCDPISGHVSLYWYRQALGQGPEFLTYFNYEAQQDKSGLPNDRFSAERPEGSISTLTIQRTEQRDSAMYRCASSLESGRGPYNEQFFGPGTRLTVL.